This T cell receptor (beta chain) was recorded in a study of blood T cell repertoires in COVID-19. The wider study: Donors in the United States, Italy and Spain gave samples during acute or convalescent COVID-19. The analysed material was cDNA or gDNA that came from T cells, B-cell-depleted T cells, or PBMCs.

There are 17 residues in the CDR3. CDR1 and CDR2 (germline): KGHDR, SFDVKD. Unmatched junction bases numbered 10, after V lost 5 bases and J lost 5 bases. Original processing methods: Nucleated cell number was recorded as an estimate derived from reference gene primer amplification. Sequencing was performed with immunoSEQ multiplex PCR; in TCRdb, only in-frame clones are kept and a portion is missing. V, J and clone size reflect that table, while D and trimming were determined from the DNA. The sample contains under 150,000 clones, 84% of which appear only once. Source material: peripheral blood. The TCR originated in a man aged 55-75 years with acute or convalescent COVID-19. The chain couples TRBV24-1 to TRBJ2-1; 11 nucleotides agree with TRBD2. The chain's CDR3 is CATSAPLLAGVHNEQFF. DNA of the CDR3: TGTGCCACCAGTGCCCCCCTACTAGCGGGGGTTCACAATGAGCAGTTCTTC.